This T cell receptor (beta chain) was found in a study of blood T cell repertoires in COVID-19. In the study's own analysis: Nucleated cell counts were estimated from reference gene primer amplification. The assay was immunoSEQ multiplex PCR, and TCRdb's table has in-frame clones only and misses some. V, J and clone size are those of that table, while D and trimming were read from the DNA. The sample yields more than 200,000 clones, 80% to 85% seen once. Germline assignment: CDR1 SGHAT and CDR2 FQNNGV. The CDR3 consists of 18 residues. J gave up 6 bases and V 4 bases, and 18 bases lay outside the gene matches.

The sequence was obtained from a man in his sixties with acute or convalescent COVID-19. Specimen: peripheral blood. The V call is TRBV11-2, the J call TRBJ2-7, with 10 bases that match TRBD2. The CDR3 here is CASSSRAERGGLITEQYF. The CDR3 nucleotides read TGTGCCAGCAGCTCCCGGGCCGAGCGGGGGGGCCTGATCACCGAGCAGTACTTC.